The 24 T cell receptor beta chains below come from one sample, sequenced in a study of graft-versus-host responses after intestinal transplantation. The antigens of these receptors remain unknown. This table comes from immunoSEQ multiplex PCR, and its TCRdb copy is limited to in-frame clones, with some not included. Among tens of thousands of clones listed, 85% to 95% were seen once. Specimen: unstimulated CD8+ T cells sorted from spleen or lymph node cells, collected before intestinal transplant. Receptor source: a human donor who received an intestinal transplant.

Note on this clone: The same CDR3 can be traced to other DNA sequences in this sample. This rearrangement joins TRBV7-9 to TRBJ2-1; D is unresolved. Germline-derived CDR1 and CDR2 are SEHNR and FQNEAQ (reference sequence). The CDR3 has 17 amino acids. V gave up 4 bases and J gave up 7 bases, with 23 bases separating them. Here the CDR3 DNA reads TGTGCCAGCAGCTCCGAACCTGACCTATATACGAATAATGAGCAGTTCTTC. This gives the protein CASSSEPDLYTNNEQFF.

This chain links TRBV5-1 with TRBJ1-5, with TRBD1 identical over 8 bases. The trim removed 0 bases at V and 6 bases at J, leaving 2 bases unmatched. This CDR3 is built from 14 residues. Germline loops: CDR1 SGHRS, CDR2 YFSETQ. CDR3 DNA sequence: TGCGCCAGCAGCTTGGAAGGACAGGGTCAGCCCCAGCATTTT. Its protein is CASSLEGQGQPQHF.

The rearrangement joins TRBV5-1 to TRBJ2-1, with 8 bases that match TRBD2. The germline V gene has CDR1 SGHRS and CDR2 YFSETQ. V lost 4 bases and J lost 15; bases outside the gene matches: 12. The CDR3 sequence is 13 residues long. This CDR3 reads CASSGIAGIGPFF. Here the CDR3 DNA reads TGCGCCAGCAGCGGAATAGCGGGAATAGGTCCGTTCTTC.

The chain couples TRBV7-9 to TRBJ2-1; D might be TRBD2 (6 bases). Germline lookup yields CDR1 SEHNR and CDR2 FQNEAQ (reference sequence). This CDR3 comprises 16 residues. Between the trimmed V and J ends, which lost 1 base and 7 bases, there was a span of 17 bases. CDR3 DNA sequence: TGTGCCAGCAGCTTAGTCAGAGGGAGCGGGCTAAATGAGCAGTTCTTC. It translates to CASSLVRGSGLNEQFF.

V usage is TRBV7-6 and J usage is TRBJ2-7; 14 nucleotides match TRBD2. Germline V gives CDR1 SGHVS, CDR2 FNYEAQ. The ends lost 5 bases at V and 3 bases at J; junction bases unmatched: 12. The CDR3 contains 18 residues. CDR3 protein: CASSLGTSGSGRSYEQYF. The CDR3 bases are TGTGCCAGCAGCCTCGGGACTAGCGGGAGTGGGAGGAGCTACGAGCAGTACTTC.

CDR3 region: CASSQEVTGLVGGSHEQYF. DNA of the CDR3: TGTGCCAGCAGCCAAGAAGTTACGGGCCTAGTGGGAGGGTCCCACGAGCAGTACTTC. This chain connects TRBV4-2 to TRBJ2-7; 7 bases line up with TRBD2. With 0 bases clipped from V and 5 bases from J, the junction kept 19 bases outside the gene matches. The length of the CDR3 is 19 residues. CDR1 is LGHNA and CDR2 is YNFKEQ in the germline V gene.

This chain links TRBV6-1 with TRBJ1-1; possible D gene TRBD1, 6 bases. The CDR3 covers 15 residues. With 6 bases removed from V and 6 bases from J, the gap between germline ends came to 20 bases. The germline gives CDR1 MNHNS, CDR2 SASEGT. The CDR3 DNA reads as TGTGCCAGCAGCCCCATCTCGGGGGGCAACCCTGAAGCTTTCTTT. This sequence encodes CASSPISGGNPEAFF.

The V call is TRBV5-1, the J call TRBJ2-1; 12 nucleotides line up with TRBD2. There are 17 residues in the CDR3. Germline CDR1 and CDR2: SGHRS and YFSETQ. J gave up 5 bases and V 4 bases, and 10 bases lay outside the gene matches. This CDR3 is CASSSSGLAGRHNEQFF. As DNA, the CDR3 is TGCGCCAGCAGCAGCTCGGGACTAGCGGGTAGGCACAATGAGCAGTTCTTC. The whole variable domain, filled in from reference TRBV5-1 and TRBJ2-1, reads KAGVTQTPRYLIKTRGQQVTLSCSPISGHRSVSWYQQTPGQGLQFLFEYFSETQRNKGNFPGRFSGRQFSNSRSEMNVSTLELGDSALYLCASSSSGLAGRHNEQFFGPGTRLTVL.

This clone was observed once. This chain connects TRBV7-9 to TRBJ1-1, with 10 bases matching TRBD1. V shed 0 bases and J 5 bases; nucleotides not matched to a gene: 6. This CDR3 is built from 16 residues. CDR1 and CDR2 from the germline V gene are SEHNR and FQNEAQ (reference sequence). The CDR3 DNA is TGTGCCAGCAGCTTAGCAGGGCCGGGACAGGGGACTGAAGCTTTCTTT. Translated, it gives CASSLAGPGQGTEAFF.

J is TRBJ2-5 and V is TRBV4-1; 7 nucleotides agree with TRBD1. Per germline, CDR1 MGHRA and CDR2 YSYEKL. V shed 2 bases, J shed 4 bases, and the junction held 7 bases outside the gene matches. The CDR3 has 15 amino acids. The CDR3 sequence is CASSQPGQLSETQYF. CDR3 bases: TGCGCCAGCAGCCAACCGGGACAGCTTTCAGAGACCCAGTACTTC.

This rearrangement joins TRBV27 to TRBJ2-7, with a weak D call TRBD2 (6 bases). The CDR3 is 17 residues long. CDR1 is MNHEY, CDR2 SMNVEV, per germline (reference sequence). The V end was cut by 1 base, the J end by 4 bases, with 20 bases between. DNA of the CDR3: TGTGCCAGCAGTTTATGGGCGGGGATCGGGGCTCCTTACGAGCAGTACTTC. Its translation is CASSLWAGIGAPYEQYF.

The V and J genes are TRBV6-1 and TRBJ2-3; D remains unclear. V was clipped by 9 bases and J by 3 bases, with 19 bases between them. The germline CDR1 and CDR2 sequences are MNHNS and SASEGT. This CDR3 contains 15 residues. The CDR3 loop reads CASSDEWGMTDTQYF. CDR3 DNA sequence: TGTGCCAGTTCAGACGAGTGGGGTATGACAGATACGCAGTATTTT.

The rearrangement links TRBV29-1 to TRBJ2-7; TRBD2 agrees at 10 bases. This CDR3 spans 13 amino acids. J gave up 5 bases and V 2 bases, and 3 bases lay outside the gene matches. The germline V gene encodes CDR1 SQVTM and CDR2 ANQGSEA. The CDR3 sequence: CSVESLAGDEQYF. The CDR3 DNA follows: TGCAGCGTTGAATCGCTAGCGGGAGACGAGCAGTACTTC.

J is TRBJ2-3 and V is TRBV5-1; TRBD2 aligns across 7 bases. The CDR3 covers 17 residues. Germline trimming cut 0 bases from V and 0 bases from J; bases unmatched to any gene: 7. Germline V lookup: CDR1 SGHRS, CDR2 YFSETQ. The DNA for the CDR3 is TGCGCCAGCAGCTTGGAGGGCCTAGCGGTGAGCACAGATACGCAGTATTTT. It is translated as CASSLEGLAVSTDTQYF.

V and J are TRBV7-6 and TRBJ1-1; D gene ambiguous. Trimming pared 2 bases from V and 1 base from J, leaving 14 bases between. The germline gives CDR1 SGHVS, CDR2 FNYEAQ. CDR3 length: 16 residues. This CDR3 reads CASSLPAGESNTEAFF. CDR3 sequence (DNA): TGTGCCAGCAGCTTACCGGCCGGGGAGTCGAACACTGAAGCTTTCTTT.

DNA for the CDR3: TGTGCCAGTGGACAGGATAGCTCCTATAATTCACCCCTCCACTTT. Its translation: CASGQDSSYNSPLHF. This chain uses TRBV19 with TRBJ1-6; 7 positions match TRBD1. J was trimmed by 0 bases and V by 8 bases; bases with no gene match: 4. This CDR3 comprises 15 residues. CDR1 is LNHDA, CDR2 SQIVND, per germline (reference sequence).

The chain has TRBV27 and TRBJ1-2, with D tentatively TRBD1 (5 bases). This CDR3 region has 13 residues. The V gene's germline CDR1 is MNHEY and CDR2 SMNVEV (reference sequence). V was clipped by 4 bases and J by 0 bases, with 6 bases between them. The CDR3 region is CASSSTANYGYTF. The CDR3 DNA is TGTGCCAGCAGTTCGACAGCTAACTATGGCTACACCTTC.

The chain has TRBV5-4 and TRBJ2-6; D ambiguous. Germline V lookup: CDR1 SGHNT, CDR2 YYREEE (reference sequence). V was pared by 3 bases and J by 4 bases, with 2 bases between. The CDR3 spans 12 residues. The CDR3 reads CASSSGANVLTF. The CDR3 DNA reads TGTGCCAGCAGCTCGGGGGCCAACGTCCTGACTTTC.

The chain links TRBV2 to TRBJ1-2; weak D call: TRBD1 (6 bases). V was cut by 6 bases and J by 5 bases, with 25 bases left in between. Germline CDR1 is SNHLY and CDR2 is FYNNEI. The CDR3 length is 17 residues. CDR3 amino acids: CASSVIQGSGTFYGYTF. The CDR3 DNA reads TGTGCCAGCAGCGTTATACAGGGATCAGGGACCTTTTATGGCTACACCTTC.

This chain connects TRBV7-9 to TRBJ2-1; 9 bases are a match to TRBD2. Germline V gene sequence: CDR1 SEHNR, CDR2 FQNEAQ (reference sequence). Germline trimming cut 7 bases from V and 4 bases from J; bases unmatched to any gene: 8. CDR3 length: 15 amino acids. CDR3 nucleotides: TGTGCCAGCACCTATAGCGGGAGAAAGTACAATGAGCAGTTCTTC. Its protein product is CASTYSGRKYNEQFF.

This chain links TRBV6-1 with TRBJ2-2, with 7 bases identical to TRBD1. Per germline, CDR1 MNHNS and CDR2 SASEGT. Trimming took 6 bases from V and 5 from J; bases not matched to a gene: 3. The CDR3 is 13 amino acids. CDR3 sequence: CASSYRGTGELFF. CDR3 DNA: TGTGCCAGCAGCTACAGGGGTACCGGGGAGCTGTTTTTT.

The chain joins TRBV4-1 to TRBJ2-7, with unresolved D. Germline CDR1 MGHRA, CDR2 YSYEKL. The CDR3 is made up of 15 amino acids. The V end was cut by 0 bases, the J end by 2 bases, with 11 bases between. The CDR3 coding sequence is TGCGCCAGCAGCCAAGATGTCAGGACCACCTACGAGCAGTACTTC. Translation gives CASSQDVRTTYEQYF.

The CDR3 protein is CASSLQTNTEAFF. The DNA of the CDR3 is TGTGCCAGCAGCTTACAGACGAACACTGAAGCTTTCTTT. V is TRBV7-9 and J is TRBJ1-1; D gene unclear. The CDR3 totals 13 residues. V lost 2 bases, J lost 1 base, and 5 bases lay in between. CDR1 and CDR2 from the germline V gene are SEHNR and FQNEAQ (reference sequence).

This chain links TRBV7-8 with TRBJ2-1, with 8 positions matching TRBD2. This CDR3 spans 18 amino acids. After removal of 1 base from V and 9 bases from J, the junction contained 17 bases not matched to a gene. Germline-derived CDR1 and CDR2 are SGHVS and FQNEAQ. The CDR3 DNA follows: TGTGCCAGCAGCTTAGGGGTCGGCCGGGAGGGCTTGGTCGGTGAGCAGTTCTTC. This encodes CASSLGVGREGLVGEQFF.